What follows are 27 T cell receptor beta chains derived from one specimen sequenced in a study of blood T cells in healthy people across ages. Combining a sample-barcoded 5' primer with a J-beta primer mix, a second PCR ran for roughly 7 to 12 cycles. From the 5' RACE reads, TCRdb called clonotypes with MiXCR, one entry per CDR3 protein. The top ten clones hold approximately 19% of a sample with 920,000 or so distinct CDR3 sequences, 40% to 50% of them seen once. Sequences were obtained from blood. Receptor source: an older woman in good health.

This clonotype was seen only a few times. The chain uses TRBV18 and TRBJ2-4, with D perhaps TRBD2 (6 bases). The DNA end is a closer match to TRBJ2-7, so the J assignment may be wrong. The germline V gene has CDR1 KGHSH and CDR2 LQKENI. This CDR3 region has 14 residues. Here the CDR3 reads CASSPPSGLYEQYF. CDR3 coding DNA: TGTGCCAGCTCACCACCTAGCGGACTATACGAGCAGTACTTC.

Points on this clonotype: This may be a read error, as it is one base from a much larger clone. The rearrangement joins TRBV29-1 to TRBJ2-6; D is unresolved. V gave up 4 bases and J gave up 2 bases, with 9 bases separating them. The CDR3 covers 14 residues. Per germline, CDR1 SQVTM and CDR2 ANQGSEA. The CDR3 spells CSVAADAGANVLTF. The DNA for the CDR3 is TGCAGCGTTGCCGCCGACGCTGGGGCCAACGTCCTGACTTTC. The whole variable domain, filled in from reference TRBV29-1 and TRBJ2-6, reads SAVISQKPSRDICQRGTSLTIQCQVDSQVTMMFWYRQQPGQSLTLIATANQGSEATYESGFVIDKFPISRPNLTFSTLTVSNMSPEDSSIYLCSVAADAGANVLTFGAGSRLTVL.

This clonotype was found many times. The chain couples TRBV11-2 to TRBJ2-7, with a possible D match to TRBD2 (6 bases). V lost 3 bases and J lost 4, with 25 bases in between. Germline CDR1 SGHAT, CDR2 FQNNGV. The CDR3 has 18 amino acids. The CDR3 protein is CASSFAQGPLAALYEQYF. The CDR3 DNA sequence: TGTGCCAGCAGCTTTGCCCAAGGCCCTTTAGCGGCCCTATACGAGCAGTACTTC.

This clonotype was seen more than once but under ten times. This chain links TRBV2 with TRBJ2-7; possible D gene TRBD1, 6 bases. Germline V gene sequence: CDR1 SNHLY, CDR2 FYNNEI. Trimming shortened V by 4 bases and J by 0 bases, and 13 bases separated the two germline ends. The CDR3 contains 15 residues. Here the CDR3 reads CASSGVGRGSYEQYF. The CDR3 coding sequence is TGTGCCAGCAGTGGGGTCGGCAGGGGCTCCTACGAGCAGTACTTC.

J is TRBJ2-1 and V is TRBV20-1; D may match TRBD1 or TRBD2 (5 bases each). Trimming removed 5 bases from V and 5 bases from J, with 13 bases in between. The germline gives CDR1 DFQATT, CDR2 SNEGSKA (reference sequence). This CDR3 has 13 amino acids. The CDR3 region is CSAVPGTHNEQFF. The CDR3 coding sequence is TGCAGTGCTGTGCCCGGGACCCACAATGAGCAGTTCTTC.

This clonotype came up a few times. The chain has TRBV6-6 and TRBJ1-2; the D gene is possibly TRBD1 (6 bases). Trimming left V 5 bases short and J 3 bases short, with 16 bases between. Per germline, CDR1 MNHNY and CDR2 SVGAGI (reference sequence). There are 15 residues in the CDR3. The CDR3 region is CASSLGTPVDYGYTF. The CDR3 region has the DNA TGTGCCAGCAGTCTCGGGACACCTGTTGACTATGGCTACACCTTC.

This clonotype was seen a single time. This may stem from a read error, because a much larger clone lies one nucleotide away. The chain has TRBV29-1 and TRBJ2-3; 16 nucleotides match TRBD2. J was trimmed by 1 base and V by 7 bases; bases with no gene match: 8. Germline lookup yields CDR1 SQVTM and CDR2 ANQGSEA. The CDR3 sequence is 17 residues long. The chain's CDR3 is CSASGLAGGRGTDTQYF. The CDR3 nucleotides read TGCAGCGCCTCGGGACTAGCGGGAGGGCGCGGCACAGATACGCAGTATTTT.

This clonotype was observed a handful of times. The chain recombines TRBV20-1 with TRBJ2-7; D gene ambiguous. CDR3 size: 15 residues. Trimming left V 0 bases short and J 1 base short, with 13 bases between. Per the germline V gene, CDR1 is DFQATT and CDR2 is SNEGSKA (reference sequence). Written as DNA, the CDR3 is TGCAGTGCTAGAGATTTGGGGTTGGGTTCCTACGAGCAGTACTTC. This sequence encodes CSARDLGLGSYEQYF.

The CDR3 region is CSAQDRVSGNTIYF. The CDR3 DNA reads as TGCAGTGCTCAGGACAGGGTATCGGGAAACACCATATATTTT. The chain has TRBV20-1 and TRBJ1-3, with TRBD1 identical over 8 bases. The germline CDR1 and CDR2 sequences are DFQATT and SNEGSKA (reference sequence). The CDR3 runs 14 residues. V dropped 5 bases and J dropped 4; count of bases not matched to a gene: 7.

In this sample, this clonotype turned up a few times. The V call is TRBV27, the J call TRBJ2-7; no definite D call. V lost 4 bases and J lost 1, with 8 bases in between. CDR3 length: 13 amino acids. Germline V gene sequence: CDR1 MNHEY, CDR2 SMNVEV (reference sequence). The CDR3 spells CASSYLGSYEQYF. The CDR3 DNA follows: TGTGCCAGCAGTTATCTGGGGTCCTACGAGCAGTACTTC.

This clonotype was counted between two and nine times. The genes are TRBV20-1 and TRBJ2-3; D is tentatively TRBD1 or TRBD2 (6 bases each). Germline loops: CDR1 DFQATT, CDR2 SNEGSKA (reference sequence). Between the trimmed V and J ends, which lost 6 bases and 1 base, there was a span of 11 bases. The CDR3 sequence is 13 residues long. The chain's CDR3 is CSAPGGRTDTQYF. The CDR3 bases are TGCAGTGCCCCCGGGGGCCGCACAGATACGCAGTATTTT.

The gene calls are TRBV29-1 and TRBJ2-5; 9 bases match TRBD1. CDR3 length: 17 amino acids. The germline V gene has CDR1 SQVTM and CDR2 ANQGSEA. After removal of 3 bases from V and 9 bases from J, the junction contained 20 bases not matched to a gene. As DNA, the CDR3 is TGCAGCGTTGATGGGACAGGGACCACGCCCAAGGGGGAGGCCCAGTACTTC. Translated, it gives CSVDGTGTTPKGEAQYF.

J is TRBJ2-2 and V is TRBV3-1, with 16 bases fitting TRBD2. This CDR3 comprises 17 residues. The junction had 7 bases not matched to a gene; V was cut back by 5 bases and J by 7 bases. Per germline, CDR1 LGHDT and CDR2 YNNKEL (reference sequence). The CDR3 sequence: CASSWGLAGGPGGELFF. CDR3 nucleotides: TGTGCCAGCAGCTGGGGACTAGCGGGAGGGCCCGGCGGGGAGCTGTTTTTT.

This rearrangement joins TRBV20-1 to TRBJ2-5, with D tentatively TRBD2 (6 bases). There are 15 residues in the CDR3. The V end lost 1 base, the J end lost 5 bases, and 17 bases lay between the germline ends. The germline V gene has CDR1 DFQATT and CDR2 SNEGSKA (reference sequence). CDR3 nucleotide sequence: TGCAGTGCTAGAGTGTTTGGGGGAGGAGGCGAGACCCAGTACTTC. Translating it yields CSARVFGGGGETQYF.

This clonotype was recorded many times. The chain couples TRBV6-6 to TRBJ2-7, with a weak D call TRBD2 (6 bases). This CDR3 region has 14 residues. Germline CDR1 MNHNY, CDR2 SVGAGI (reference sequence). Between the trimmed V and J ends, which lost 2 bases and 4 bases, there was a span of 12 bases. In DNA, the CDR3 is TGTGCCAGCAGTTACGGGACTGAGAGTTACGAGCAGTACTTC. Amino acid sequence: CASSYGTESYEQYF.

The chain uses TRBV20-1 and TRBJ1-5, with D maybe TRBD1 (6 bases). The CDR3 is made up of 14 amino acids. Deletions cut 3 bases from V and 2 bases from J, with 11 bases between. The germline CDR1 and CDR2 sequences are DFQATT and SNEGSKA (reference sequence). The CDR3 DNA sequence: TGCAGTGCTAGCCAGGGGTGGGGCAATCAGCCCCAGCATTTT. It specifies CSASQGWGNQPQHF.

Only one count was recorded for this clonotype. This rearrangement joins TRBV27 to TRBJ2-1, with 7 bases aligning to TRBD1. Germline CDR1 is MNHEY and CDR2 is SMNVEV (reference sequence). The trim removed 5 bases at V and 6 bases at J, leaving 10 bases unmatched. The CDR3 is 15 amino acids. CDR3 protein: CASSPRQGGPNEQFF. CDR3 nucleotides: TGTGCCAGCAGTCCCCGACAGGGTGGGCCCAATGAGCAGTTCTTC.

The DNA for the CDR3 is TGCAGCGTTGTAAAGGGGGTTTACAATGAGCAGTACTTC. Residues: CSVVKGVYNEQYF. This chain links TRBV29-1 with TRBJ2-1; tentatively, D is TRBD1 (6 bases). The closer fit of TRBJ2-7 to the DNA end suggests the J call may be wrong. The CDR3 has 13 amino acids. Germline V gene lookup returns CDR1 SQVTM and CDR2 ANQGSEA.

The J gene is TRBJ2-5, the V gene TRBV21-1; the D call in the table, TRBD1, was not verified against the DNA. TRBV21-1 is tagged as a pseudogene. There are 14 residues in the CDR3. CDR3 in amino acids: CAMTNRGPNNEQYF. CDR3 DNA sequence: TGTGCCATGACGAACAGGGGCCCTAACAATGAGCAGTACTTC.

This sequence joins TRBV12-3 or TRBV12-4 and TRBJ2-3; TRBD2 agrees at 14 bases. Unmatched junction bases numbered 14, after V lost 6 bases and J lost 0 bases. The CDR3 contains 20 residues. The CDR3: CASSPGLAGVGPLSTDTQYF. CDR3 DNA: TGTGCCAGCAGCCCGGGACTAGCGGGAGTGGGGCCCCTAAGCACAGATACGCAGTATTTT.

The rearrangement joins TRBV9 to TRBJ2-5; D gene uncertain. The germline V and J ends were trimmed by 0 bases and 11 bases, with 14 bases remaining between them. The CDR3 loop spans 13 amino acids. Germline lookup yields CDR1 SGDLS and CDR2 YYNGEE. The CDR3 coding sequence is TGTGCCAGCAGCGTAGGGCCGATTTACGGGCAGTACTTC. It translates to CASSVGPIYGQYF.

This rearrangement joins TRBV12-3 or TRBV12-4 to TRBJ2-5; D perhaps matches TRBD2 (5 bases). V was pared by 8 bases and J by 5 bases, with 12 bases between. This CDR3 spans 12 amino acids. The CDR3 DNA reads TGTGCCAGCGGTCCTATAGCGGAGACCCAGTACTTC. Translating it yields CASGPIAETQYF.

This rearrangement joins TRBV7-9 to TRBJ2-1; D gene uncertain. The CDR3 has 15 residues. In germline, CDR1 is SEHNR, CDR2 FQNEAQ (reference sequence). The V gene lost 5 bases and the J gene lost 8 bases, with 19 bases spanning the gap. The DNA for the CDR3 is TGTGCCAGCAGCCCCCACCCTGTCCGCCCCTATGAGCAGTTCTTC. Encoded protein: CASSPHPVRPYEQFF.

V is TRBV7-2 and J is TRBJ2-3; TRBD2 matches 9 bases. CDR1 and CDR2 from the germline V gene are SGHTA and FQGNSA. The CDR3 contains 15 residues. V shed 5 bases, J shed 3 bases, and the junction held 6 bases outside the gene matches. CDR3 amino acids: CASSRIAGATDTQYF. The CDR3 DNA sequence: TGTGCCAGCAGCCGAATAGCGGGAGCGACAGATACGCAGTATTTT.

CDR3 protein: CSASKGANEQYF. CDR3 bases: TGCAGTGCAAGCAAGGGGGCGAACGAGCAGTACTTC. The V call is TRBV20-1, the J call TRBJ2-5; 7 bases line up with TRBD1. The DNA end is a closer match to TRBJ2-7, so the J assignment may be wrong. The CDR3 contains 12 residues. Germline lookup yields CDR1 DFQATT and CDR2 SNEGSKA (reference sequence).

The rearrangement joins TRBV10-3 to TRBJ1-2, with 8 bases matching TRBD1. The V and J ends lost 6 bases and 4 bases, in that order; junction bases with no gene match: 4. CDR1 and CDR2 (germline): ENHRY, SYGVKD. The CDR3 loop spans 13 amino acids. CDR3 residues: CAIRDRAGYGYTF. In DNA, the CDR3 is TGTGCCATCAGGGACAGGGCAGGCTATGGCTACACCTTC.

The rearrangement uses TRBV7-2 and TRBJ2-5; D might be TRBD2 (5 bases). Per germline, CDR1 SGHTA and CDR2 FQGNSA. The V gene lost 5 bases and the J gene lost 11 bases, with 24 bases spanning the gap. This CDR3 is 15 amino acids long. CDR3 DNA sequence: TGTGCCAGCAGCAATGTCCGGGGAACCTACAATGAGCAGTACTTC. Its translation is CASSNVRGTYNEQYF.